These 2 T cell receptor beta chains originate from one sample sequenced in a study of cytomegalovirus exposure and HLA in healthy donors. Amplification used 60 Vbeta primers and 13 Jbeta primers. TCRdb keeps only in-frame clones here, not all; method: immunoSEQ multiplex PCR. Of some 220,000 clones in the sample, 75% to 90% were seen once. The specimen was PBMCs. All receptors derive from a woman in her late teens or twenties in good health and CMV-seronegative.

The V and J genes are TRBV28 and TRBJ2-3, with TRBD1 matching over 9 bases. Germline V gene sequence: CDR1 MDHEN, CDR2 SYDVKM. There are 15 residues in the CDR3. V shed 4 bases and J 5 bases; nucleotides not matched to a gene: 7. CDR3 amino acids: CASSSPGTGRDTQYF. The CDR3 nucleotides read TGTGCCAGCAGTTCCCCCGGGACAGGGAGAGATACGCAGTATTTT.

The V gene is TRBV5-6, the J gene TRBJ2-3; 10 positions match TRBD2. Germline V CDR1 and CDR2: SGHDT, YYEEEE. V was pared by 1 base and J by 1 base, with 3 bases of the junction left unmatched. The CDR3 is 16 amino acids. The CDR3 sequence is CASSLFGLAGTDTQYF. The CDR3, as DNA: TGTGCCAGCAGCTTGTTTGGACTAGCGGGCACAGATACGCAGTATTTT. Based on the CDR3 plus reference TRBV5-6 and TRBJ2-3, the full variable domain is DAGVTQSPTHLIKTRGQQVTLRCSPKSGHDTVSWYQQALGQGPQFIFQYYEEEERQRGNFPDRFSGHQFPNYSSELNVNALLLGDSALYLCASSLFGLAGTDTQYFGPGTRLTVL.